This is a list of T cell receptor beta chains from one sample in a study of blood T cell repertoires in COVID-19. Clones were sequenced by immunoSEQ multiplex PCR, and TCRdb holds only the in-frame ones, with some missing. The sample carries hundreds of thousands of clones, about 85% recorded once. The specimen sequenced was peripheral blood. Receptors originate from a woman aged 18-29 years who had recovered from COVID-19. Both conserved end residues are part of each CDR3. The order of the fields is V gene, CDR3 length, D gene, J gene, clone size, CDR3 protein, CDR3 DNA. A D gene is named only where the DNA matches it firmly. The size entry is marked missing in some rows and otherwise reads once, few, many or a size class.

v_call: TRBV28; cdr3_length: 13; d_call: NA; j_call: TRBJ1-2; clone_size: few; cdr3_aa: CASNQGMGNGYTF; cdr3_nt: TGTGCCAGCAATCAGGGAATGGGAAATGGCTACACCTTC
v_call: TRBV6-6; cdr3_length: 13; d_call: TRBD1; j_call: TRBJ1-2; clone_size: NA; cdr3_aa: CASHRGSLSGYTF; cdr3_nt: TGTGCCAGCCACAGGGGGTCCTTAAGTGGCTACACCTTC
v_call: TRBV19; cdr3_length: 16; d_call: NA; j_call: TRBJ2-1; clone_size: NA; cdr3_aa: CASTKKSGLSYNEQFF; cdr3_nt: TGTGCCAGTACCAAAAAGTCCGGACTCTCCTACAATGAGCAGTTCTTC
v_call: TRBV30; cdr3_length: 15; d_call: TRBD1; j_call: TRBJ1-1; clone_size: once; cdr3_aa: CAWRGTVGARTEAFF; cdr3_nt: TGTGCCTGGAGGGGGACAGTTGGGGCGAGGACTGAAGCTTTCTTT
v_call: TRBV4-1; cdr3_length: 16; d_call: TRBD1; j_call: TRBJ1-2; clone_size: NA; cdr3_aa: CASSQPTIRGRDGYTF; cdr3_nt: TGCGCCAGCAGCCAACCCACCATCAGGGGGCGCGATGGCTACACCTTC
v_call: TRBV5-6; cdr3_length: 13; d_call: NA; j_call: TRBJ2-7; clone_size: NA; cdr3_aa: CASSLRGVWEQYF; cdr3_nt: TGTGCCAGCAGCCTTCGGGGAGTGTGGGAGCAGTACTTC
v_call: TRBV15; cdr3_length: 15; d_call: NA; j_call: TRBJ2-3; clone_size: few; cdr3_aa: CATSRPSAKRDTQYF; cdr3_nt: TGTGCCACCAGCAGACCTAGCGCCAAGAGAGATACGCAGTATTTT
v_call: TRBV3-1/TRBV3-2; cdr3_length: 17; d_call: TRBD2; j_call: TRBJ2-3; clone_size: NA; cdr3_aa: CASSQGKGSGIPDTQYF; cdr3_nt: TGTGCCAGCAGCCAAGGAAAGGGAAGCGGGATCCCAGATACGCAGTATTTT
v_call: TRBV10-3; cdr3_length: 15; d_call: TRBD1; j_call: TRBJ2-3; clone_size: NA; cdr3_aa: CAISAGGEITDTQYF; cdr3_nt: TGTGCCATCAGTGCAGGGGGCGAAATCACAGATACGCAGTATTTT
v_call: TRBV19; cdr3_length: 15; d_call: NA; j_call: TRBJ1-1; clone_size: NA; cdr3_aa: CASSLMAGTNTEAFF; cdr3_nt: TGTGCCAGTAGTCTCATGGCGGGTACGAACACTGAAGCTTTCTTT
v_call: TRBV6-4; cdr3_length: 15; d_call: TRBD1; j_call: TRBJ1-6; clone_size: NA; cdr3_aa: CASSPWTGSGTPLHF; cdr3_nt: TGTGCCAGCAGTCCTTGGACAGGGTCGGGAACACCCCTCCACTTT
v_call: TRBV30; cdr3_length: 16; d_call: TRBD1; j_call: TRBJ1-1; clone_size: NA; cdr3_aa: CAWREGTGFLNTEAFF; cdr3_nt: TGTGCCTGGAGGGAGGGGACAGGCTTTTTGAACACTGAAGCTTTCTTT
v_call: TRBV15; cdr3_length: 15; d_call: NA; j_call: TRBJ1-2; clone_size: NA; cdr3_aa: CATSGGRTEYYGYTF; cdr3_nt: TGTGCCACCAGCGGGGGGAGGACGGAATACTATGGCTACACCTTC
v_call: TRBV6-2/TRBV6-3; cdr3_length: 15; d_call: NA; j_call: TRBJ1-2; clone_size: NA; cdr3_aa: CASSYSIGTNYGYTF; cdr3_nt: TGTGCCAGCAGTTACTCGATAGGGACAAACTATGGCTACACCTTC
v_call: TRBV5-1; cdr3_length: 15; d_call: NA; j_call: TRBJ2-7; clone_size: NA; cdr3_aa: CASNPFPGVESEQYF; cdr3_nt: TGCGCCAGCAACCCCTTCCCGGGGGTCGAAAGCGAGCAGTACTTC
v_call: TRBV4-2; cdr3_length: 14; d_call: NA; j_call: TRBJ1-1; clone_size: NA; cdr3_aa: CASSQVAGEIEAFF; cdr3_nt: TGTGCCAGCAGCCAAGTAGCAGGGGAGATTGAAGCTTTCTTT
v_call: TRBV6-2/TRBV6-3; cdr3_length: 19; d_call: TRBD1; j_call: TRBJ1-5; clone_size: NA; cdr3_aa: CASSYSSGQGAFSNQPQHF; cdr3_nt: TGTGCCAGCAGTTACTCCTCGGGACAGGGGGCGTTCAGCAATCAGCCCCAGCATTTT
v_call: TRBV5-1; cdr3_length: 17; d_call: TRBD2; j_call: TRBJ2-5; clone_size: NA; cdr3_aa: CASSSTRTSGSQETQYF; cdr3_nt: TGCGCCAGCAGCTCCACAAGGACTAGCGGGAGTCAAGAGACCCAGTACTTC